This T cell receptor beta chain was sequenced in a study of OX40 agonist ivuxolimab in advanced cancers. Study-level information: The patients got ivuxolimab, which is an agonistic anti-OX40 (CD134) antibody. Findings and limits, study-wide: Blood T cells, both CD4+ and CD8+, expanded clonally by week 6 at 0.1 to 3.0 mg/kg.

To note about this clone: Its antigen remains unknown.

The CDR3 contains 15 residues. Per the germline V gene, CDR1 is SGHAT and CDR2 is FQNNGV. Deletions cut 6 bases from V and 5 bases from J, with 20 bases between. Measured with immunoSEQ multiplex PCR; TCRdb has only the in-frame clones, and not every one. Among approximately 62,000 clones listed, more than 85% were seen once. J is TRBJ2-7 and V is TRBV11-2; a weak D match, TRBD1 (6 bases). This receptor was obtained from an adult with an advanced solid tumor such as melanoma, head and neck, liver or kidney cancer. Here the sequenced sample was CD4+ or CD8+ T cells sorted from blood, taken in a trial of the OX40 agonist ivuxolimab. CDR3 coding DNA: TGTGCCAGCAGGACGTCTGGGGGCAACTGGGACGAGCAGTACTTC. It translates to CASRTSGGNWDEQYF.